This T cell receptor beta chain was recorded in a study of T cells after yellow fever vaccination. Across the whole study: Low-cell-number fractions were prepared with SMART-Seq v4 Ultra Low Input.

The CDR3 contains 15 residues. The germline gives CDR1 KGHSH, CDR2 LQKENI. Trimming at V came to 3 bases and at J to 5 bases, leaving 6 bases not matched to a gene. Each CDR3 protein is one row after TCRdb ran MiXCR on the 5' RACE reads. The sample lists about 630,000 distinct CDR3 sequences, about 12% occurring once. V gene TRBV18 combines with J gene TRBJ2-7, with TRBD1 identical over 11 bases. Sequencing was performed on PBMCs, taken on the day of the yellow fever booster vaccination. This clonotype was obtained from a young man who received the YFV17D yellow fever vaccine. CDR3 DNA: TGTGCCAGCTCACCCGGACAGGGGGCAGTTCACGAGCAGTACTTC. Encoded protein: CASSPGQGAVHEQYF.